The present entry profiles one T cell receptor beta chain with its context. The antigen is undetermined. No cell sorting was done before RNA was extracted from the tissue. More than 3 cm separated this lung sample from the edge of the tumor. This entry is derived from a study of tumor and adjacent non-tumor tissue in lung cancer. Background on the study: Stage I to III disease affected 10 men and 5 women aged roughly 30 to 80. Study-wide results and caveats: TCR diversity was significantly greater in tumor than normal lung tissue. Tumor repertoires had a smaller top 100 clone share than normal lung.

A modified ARM-PCR protocol with three rounds of nested PCR amplified TCRbeta. Via MiXCR, TCRdb re-called the multiplex PCR reads, giving one row per CDR3 protein. The sample lists over 80,000 distinct CDR3 sequences, 80% occurring once. The V and J ends lost 3 bases and 14 bases, in that order; junction bases with no gene match: 20. The germline gives CDR1 MNHNS, CDR2 SASEGT. The length of the CDR3 is 17 residues. Sequenced sample: distant non-tumor lung tissue. The receptor was derived from a man in his 60s with small cell lung cancer. The genes are TRBV6-1 and TRBJ2-2, with 8 bases fitting TRBD1. This CDR3 is CASSDWSQGARIVELFF. The CDR3 DNA reads as TGTGCCAGCAGTGATTGGTCGCAGGGGGCTCGGATCGTGGAACTGTTTTTT.